Each of the 27 T cell receptor beta chains below was sequenced from the same sample in a study of regulatory T cells in long-lasting Graves disease. Time point described: newly diagnosed GD, antithyroid drugs for less than 3 months. Isolated PBMC RNA provided the starting material for the TCR library. iRepertoire HTBI primers and Arm-PCR of CDR3 regions built TCR beta libraries. TCRdb analysed the multiplex PCR reads with MiXCR anew, one entry per CDR3 protein. Of 400,000 to 500,000 distinct CDR3 sequences listed, over 12% were seen once; the top ten hold about 8%. The same data also contributed to another study, on T cells in Graves' hyperthyroidism and ophthalmopathy.

This specimen was peripheral blood mononuclear cells (PBMCs), taken at new diagnosis, from a patient treated with antithyroid drugs. The receptors here all came from a woman aged 40 to 50 with Graves disease.

This clonotype was found many times. DNA for the CDR3: TGTGCCAGCAGCCCAGGGTCGGGAGAAGAGACCCAGTACTTC. It specifies CASSPGSGEETQYF. This chain uses TRBV27 with TRBJ2-5; a possible D gene is TRBD2 (6 bases). V was trimmed by 6 bases and J by 3 bases, leaving 14 bases between them. This CDR3 is 14 amino acids long. CDR1 and CDR2 (germline): MNHEY, SMNVEV (reference sequence).

This clonotype showed up many times. The genes are TRBV7-2 and TRBJ2-5; D is possibly TRBD2 (5 bases). The germline V gene encodes CDR1 SGHTA and CDR2 FQGNSA. Trimming cost V 1 base and J 5 bases, with 11 bases left between them. The CDR3 loop spans 14 amino acids. This chain's CDR3 is CASSLGYTGETQYF. The CDR3 DNA is TGTGCCAGCAGCTTAGGGTATACGGGGGAGACCCAGTACTTC.

As regards this clonotype: Since a much larger clone is just one base distant, this may be a read error. V is TRBV20-1 and J is TRBJ2-7; TRBD1 or TRBD2 may be the D gene (6 bases each). The CDR3 contains 15 residues. CDR1 is DFQATT and CDR2 is SNEGSKA in the germline V gene (reference sequence). V lost 0 bases and J 7 bases, leaving 19 bases between the germline ends. In nucleotides, the CDR3 is TGCAGTGCTAGAGATGAGGTCGGGGGCCGGAGAGAGCAGTACTTC. Protein product: CSARDEVGGRREQYF.

The sample holds many counts of this clonotype. The junction departs from germline at one end; a sequencing error may be responsible. The chain uses TRBV13 and TRBJ2-1; the D gene is possibly TRBD1 (5 bases). The germline V gene has CDR1 PRHDT and CDR2 FYEKMQ (reference sequence). The CDR3 extends over 12 amino acids. The CDR3 nucleotides are TGTGCCAGCAGCGTAGGGGTCAATGAGCAGTTCTTC. Its protein is CASSVGVNEQFF. The full variable domain, with the rest looked up from reference TRBV13 and TRBJ2-1, is AAGVIQSPRHLIKEKRETATLKCYPIPRHDTVYWYQQGPGQDPQFLISFYEKMQSDKGSIPDRFSAQQFSDYHSELNMSSLELGDSALYFCASSVGVNEQFFGPGTRLTVL.

This clonotype was seen once. Sequence at one end of the junction differs from germline and may be a read error. This sequence joins TRBV4-1 and TRBJ1-4, with a weak D call TRBD1 (6 bases). Germline V CDR1 and CDR2: MGHRA, YSYEKL. The CDR3 extends over 14 amino acids. The CDR3 DNA reads TGCGCCAGCACTTCTCGGGGGCAGACGGAAAAACTGGTTTTT. Translated: CASTSRGQTEKLVF.

To note about this clonotype: A read error may explain this, as a much larger clone is one base away. V usage is TRBV20-1 and J usage is TRBJ2-7, with no clear D. The V gene's germline CDR1 is DFQATT and CDR2 SNEGSKA (reference sequence). Trimming left V 3 bases short and J 2 bases short, with 17 bases between. CDR3 length: 15 amino acids. In DNA form, the CDR3 reads TGCAGTGCTAGTGATACTCTCAGCGCTGCCTACGAGCAGTACTTC. The encoded protein is CSASDTLSAAYEQYF.

This clonotype was seen at least ten times. CDR3 sequence: CASSGLANTGELFF. The CDR3 coding sequence is TGTGCCAGCAGCGGACTAGCGAACACCGGGGAGCTGTTTTTT. J is TRBJ2-2 and V is TRBV12-3 or TRBV12-4; 7 bases are shared with TRBD2. This CDR3 region has 14 residues. V was clipped by 6 bases and J by 0 bases; unmatched bases: 1.

The rearrangement joins TRBV18 to TRBJ2-3, with D possibly TRBD1 on 5 matching bases. The V gene lost 5 bases and the J gene lost 2 bases, with 14 bases spanning the gap. Germline CDR1 and CDR2: KGHSH and LQKENI. The CDR3 is made up of 15 amino acids. CDR3 residues: CASSIPPGLTDTQYF. CDR3 sequence (DNA): TGTGCCAGCTCAATCCCCCCAGGGCTCACAGATACGCAGTATTTT. Filled out from reference TRBV18 and TRBJ2-3, the complete variable domain reads NAGVMQNPRHLVRRRGQEARLRCSPMKGHSHVYWYRQLPEEGLKFMVYLQKENIIDESGMPKERFSAEFPKEGPSILRIQQVVRGDSAAYFCASSIPPGLTDTQYFGPGTRLTVL.

This clonotype has a count of ten or more. The chain has TRBV11-2 and TRBJ1-6; 7 nucleotides agree with TRBD1. J gave up 11 bases and V 3 bases, and 4 bases lay outside the gene matches. CDR1 and CDR2 (germline): SGHAT, FQNNGV. The CDR3 has 13 residues. CDR3 sequence (DNA): TGTGCCAGCAGCTTGGAGGACAGGACACCCCTCCACTTT. Its translation: CASSLEDRTPLHF.

The table lists this clonotype with many counts. This rearrangement joins TRBV12-3 or TRBV12-4 to TRBJ1-1; D unresolved. The CDR3 runs 13 residues. V gave up 2 bases and J gave up 6 bases, with 10 bases separating them. This chain's CDR3 is CASSLTDPSEAFF. DNA for the CDR3: TGTGCCAGCAGTTTAACAGATCCTTCTGAAGCTTTCTTT.

The chain recombines TRBV12-3 or TRBV12-4 with TRBJ1-5, with D possibly matching TRBD1 (5 bases). CDR3 length: 15 amino acids. Trimming cost V 6 bases and J 7 bases, with 19 bases left between them. This CDR3 is CASSLGVRGKQPQHF. The CDR3 coding sequence is TGTGCCAGCAGCCTAGGGGTCCGGGGAAAACAGCCCCAGCATTTT.

In this sample, this clonotype turned up many times. V usage is TRBV15 and J usage is TRBJ2-1; D is perhaps TRBD2 (5 bases). This CDR3 is 18 amino acids long. Between the trimmed V and J ends, which lost 0 bases and 3 bases, there was a span of 18 bases. Looked up from germline, CDR1 is LNHNV and CDR2 is YYDKDF (reference sequence). Written as DNA, the CDR3 is TGTGCCACCAGCAGAGAGGTGGAGGACTTCCAACTCTACAATGAGCAGTTCTTC. Residues: CATSREVEDFQLYNEQFF. The variable domain in full, with the rest retrieved from reference TRBV15 and TRBJ2-1, is DAMVIQNPRYQVTQFGKPVTLSCSQTLNHNVMYWYQQKSSQAPKLLFHYYDKDFNNEADTPDNFQSRRPNTSFCFLDIRSPGLGDTAMYLCATSREVEDFQLYNEQFFGPGTRLTVL.

There are many counts of this clonotype. The chain employs TRBV20-1 and TRBJ2-3; D not resolved. Germline CDR1 is DFQATT and CDR2 is SNEGSKA (reference sequence). The V gene lost 3 bases and the J gene lost 6 bases, with 19 bases spanning the gap. CDR3 length: 15 residues. CDR3 protein: CSASSPSSSADTQYF. The CDR3 DNA reads TGCAGTGCTAGTTCCCCCTCCAGCTCGGCGGATACGCAGTATTTT.

In this sample, this clonotype turned up many times. This chain joins TRBV20-1 and TRBJ1-2, with D tentatively TRBD1 (5 bases). Germline CDR1 DFQATT, CDR2 SNEGSKA (reference sequence). V gave up 4 bases and J gave up 4 bases, with 10 bases separating them. The CDR3 is made up of 12 amino acids. For the CDR3, the DNA is TGCAGTGCTACCAGGGAGGGCTATGGCTACACCTTC. This sequence encodes CSATREGYGYTF.

This clonotype turned up a few times. A read error is possible here, since a much larger clone lies one base away. This CDR3 fails to terminate in the conserved phenylalanine or tryptophan, so it likely reflects a read error. The gene calls are TRBV27 and TRBJ1-1; no clear D. CDR1 and CDR2 (germline): MNHEY, SMNVEV (reference sequence). Trimming removed 0 bases from V and 1 base from J, with 3 bases in between. The CDR3 runs to 13 residues. Here the CDR3 DNA reads TGTGCCAGCAGTTTATCCCCGAACACTGAAGCTTTCCTT. Its protein product is CASSLSPNTEAFL.

As regards this clonotype: Sequence at one end of the junction differs from germline and may be a read error. The chain has TRBV6-5 and TRBJ2-1; no reliable D call. The CDR3 contains 16 residues. CDR1 is MNHEY and CDR2 is SVGAGI in the germline V gene. DNA of the CDR3: TGTGCCATCAGTTACAATTTACTAACTCCGAGCAATGAGCAGTTCTTC. This codes for CAISYNLLTPSNEQFF.

At least ten counts were recorded for this clonotype. The chain links TRBV7-9 to TRBJ1-4; possible D gene TRBD1, 6 bases. V dropped 5 bases and J dropped 5 bases, with 24 bases sitting between them. CDR1 and CDR2 from the germline V gene are SEHNR and FQNEAQ (reference sequence). This CDR3 spans 18 amino acids. In nucleotides, the CDR3 is TGTGCCAGCAGCCCCCGCTTCAGGGGCGCGAGACAGAATGAAAAACTGTTTTTT. Its protein product is CASSPRFRGARQNEKLFF. The whole variable domain, filled in from reference TRBV7-9 and TRBJ1-4, reads DTGVSQNPRHKITKRGQNVTFRCDPISEHNRLYWYRQTLGQGPEFLTYFQNEAQLEKSRLLSDRFSAERPKGSFSTLEIQRTEQGDSAMYLCASSPRFRGARQNEKLFFGSGTQLSVL.

This chain links TRBV9 with TRBJ1-2; D uncertain. Trimming took off 3 bases at V and 6 bases at J, with 21 bases between the two ends. Germline CDR1 and CDR2: SGDLS and YYNGEE. The CDR3 covers 16 residues. CDR3 in DNA: TGTGCCAGCAGCGGGCCCGGAACTAGGGTAGAAAATGGCTACACCTTC. Protein product: CASSGPGTRVENGYTF.

There are many counts of this clonotype. The rearrangement links TRBV5-8 to TRBJ2-2; 7 positions match TRBD1. V shed 2 bases and J 1 base; nucleotides not matched to a gene: 2. Germline CDR1 and CDR2: SGHTS and YDEGEE. The CDR3 extends over 15 amino acids. The CDR3 here is CASSFRTGNTGELFF. The CDR3 DNA reads as TGTGCCAGCAGCTTCAGGACAGGGAACACCGGGGAGCTGTTTTTT.

This clonotype was detected ten times or more. This chain links TRBV30 with TRBJ1-4; no clear D gene. Germline V lookup: CDR1 GTSNPN, CDR2 SVGIG (reference sequence). The CDR3 spans 13 residues. Trimming cost V 0 bases and J 9 bases, with 11 bases left between them. The CDR3: CAWSVPVRQKLFF. In DNA form, the CDR3 reads TGTGCCTGGAGTGTACCCGTTCGGCAAAAACTGTTTTTT.

A few counts support this clonotype. The CDR3, as DNA: TGTGCCATCAGCGGACTAGCGGGAGAAGGTGAGCAGTTCTTC. The encoded protein is CAISGLAGEGEQFF. The chain is built from TRBV10-3 and TRBJ2-1, with 13 bases identical to TRBD2. Germline CDR1 reads ENHRY; CDR2 reads SYGVKD. The CDR3 covers 14 residues. The V gene end was trimmed by 6 bases and the J gene end by 9 bases; junction bases not matched to a gene: 5.

This clonotype was detected many times. This chain links TRBV28 with TRBJ2-7; 7 positions agree with TRBD2. The CDR3 has 14 residues. Germline V CDR1 and CDR2: MDHEN, SYDVKM. With V trimmed by 6 bases and J by 9 bases, 14 bases remained unmatched. The CDR3 reads CASRSPFERGVQYF. As DNA, the CDR3 is TGTGCCAGCAGATCCCCCTTTGAGCGGGGCGTGCAGTACTTC.

This chain uses TRBV15 with TRBJ2-6; TRBD2 matches at 8 bases. Germline CDR1 is LNHNV and CDR2 is YYDKDF (reference sequence). The CDR3 is 17 amino acids. Losses at the gene ends were 0 bases for V and 4 bases for J; bases not matched to a gene: 5. In nucleotides, the CDR3 is TGTGCCACCAGCAGAGACAGCGGGGGCGCCGGGGCCAACGTCCTGACTTTC. This translates into CATSRDSGGAGANVLTF.

This clonotype was seen ten or more times. The rearrangement joins TRBV11-3 to TRBJ2-3; 11 bases agree with TRBD1. The J segment lost 2 bases and the V segment lost 1 base, leaving 8 bases of the junction unmatched. The CDR3 extends over 18 amino acids. CDR1 SGHNT and CDR2 YENEEA come from the germline V gene. The CDR3 DNA reads TGTGCCAGCAGCTTAGGGGCGTGGACAGGGGGCTCCACAGATACGCAGTATTTT. Amino acid sequence: CASSLGAWTGGSTDTQYF. Using reference TRBV11-3 and TRBJ2-3 for the parts outside the CDR3, the full variable domain is EAGVVQSPRYKIIEKKQPVAFWCNPISGHNTLYWYLQNLGQGPELLIRYENEEAVDDSQLPKDRFSAERLKGVDSTLKIQPAELGDSAVYLCASSLGAWTGGSTDTQYFGPGTRLTVL.

As regards this clonotype: This could be a read error, since a much larger clone is one nucleotide away. This chain uses TRBV6-2 or TRBV6-3 with TRBJ2-7; no definite D call. Per the germline V gene, CDR1 is MNHEY and CDR2 is SVGEGT. Trimming removed 1 base from V and 0 bases from J, with 10 bases in between. CDR3 length equals 15 residues. CDR3 amino acids: CASSYLGSSSYEQYF. The CDR3 nucleotides read TGTGCCAGCAGTTACTTAGGGTCGAGCTCCTACGAGCAGTACTTC.

This clonotype was picked up many times. The chain employs TRBV11-2 and TRBJ2-7, with a weak D call TRBD2 (6 bases). Trimming took 0 bases from V and 4 from J, leaving 16 bases between them. This CDR3 is built from 16 residues. Germline CDR1 SGHAT, CDR2 FQNNGV. This chain's CDR3 is CASSLDLGLRRYEQYF. The DNA of the CDR3 is TGTGCCAGCAGCTTAGATCTGGGACTGAGGAGGTACGAGCAGTACTTC. The full variable domain, completed using reference TRBV11-2 and TRBJ2-7, is EAGVAQSPRYKIIEKRQSVAFWCNPISGHATLYWYQQILGQGPKLLIQFQNNGVVDDSQLPKDRFSAERLKGVDSTLKIQPAKLEDSAVYLCASSLDLGLRRYEQYFGPGTRLTVT.

This clonotype was observed many times. V gene TRBV27 combines with J gene TRBJ2-5; no clear D. The CDR3 totals 13 residues. Trimming took 6 bases from V and 1 from J, leaving 9 bases between them. The V gene's germline CDR1 is MNHEY and CDR2 SMNVEV (reference sequence). CDR3 amino acids: CASSGHLQETQYF. The CDR3 DNA sequence: TGTGCCAGCAGCGGCCATCTCCAAGAGACCCAGTACTTC.